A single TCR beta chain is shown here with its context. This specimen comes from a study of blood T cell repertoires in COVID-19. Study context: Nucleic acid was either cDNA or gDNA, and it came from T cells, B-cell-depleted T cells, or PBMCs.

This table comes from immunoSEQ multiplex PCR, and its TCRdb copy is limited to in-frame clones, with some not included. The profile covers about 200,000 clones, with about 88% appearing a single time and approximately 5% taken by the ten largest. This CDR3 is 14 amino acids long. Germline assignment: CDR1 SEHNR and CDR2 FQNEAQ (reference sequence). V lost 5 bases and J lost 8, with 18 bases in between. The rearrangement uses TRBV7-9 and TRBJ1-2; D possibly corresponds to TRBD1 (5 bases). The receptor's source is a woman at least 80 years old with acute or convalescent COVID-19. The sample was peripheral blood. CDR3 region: CASSPIAAGKGYTF. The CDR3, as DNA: TGTGCCAGCAGCCCCATCGCGGCAGGGAAAGGCTACACCTTC.